This note documents a single T cell receptor (beta chain) sequence. Its specificity is unknown. This sample stems from a study of cytomegalovirus exposure and HLA in healthy donors. The study ran its PCR with 60 Vbeta and 13 Jbeta primers. Assay: immunoSEQ multiplex PCR; the TCRdb copy retains only in-frame clones and omits some. The profile shows about 180,000 clones, around 80% of them singletons. Study outcomes and limitations: Reports indicate that TCR beta sequences accurately predicted the HLA-A and HLA-B alleles of most subjects. A few CMV-associated chains proved CMV antigen-specific in vitro.

J lost 5 bases, V lost 9 bases, and 8 bases had no gene match. Germline V gene lookup returns CDR1 MDHEN and CDR2 SYDVKM. CDR3 length: 15 amino acids. This receptor was identified in a woman aged 60-75 years in good health and CMV-seropositive. The J gene is TRBJ2-7, the V gene TRBV28; 15 nucleotides line up with TRBD2. The sequenced material came from PBMCs. CDR3 protein: CASTTGLAGGDEQYF. The CDR3 DNA reads TGTGCCAGTACAACGGGACTAGCGGGAGGAGACGAGCAGTACTTC.